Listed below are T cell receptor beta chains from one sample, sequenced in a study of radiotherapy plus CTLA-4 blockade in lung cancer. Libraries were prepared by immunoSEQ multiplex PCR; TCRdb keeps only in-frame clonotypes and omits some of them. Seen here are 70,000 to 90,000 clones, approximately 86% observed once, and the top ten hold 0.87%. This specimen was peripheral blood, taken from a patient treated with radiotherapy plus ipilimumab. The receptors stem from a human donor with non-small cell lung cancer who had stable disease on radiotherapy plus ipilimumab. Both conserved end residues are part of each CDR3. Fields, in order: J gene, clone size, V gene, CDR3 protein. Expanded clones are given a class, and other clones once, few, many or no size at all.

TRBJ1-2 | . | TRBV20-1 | CSAGGTGRYTF
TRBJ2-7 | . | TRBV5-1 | CASSVAGGLYEQYF
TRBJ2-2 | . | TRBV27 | CASSFQGASPGELFF
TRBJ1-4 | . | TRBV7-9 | CASSTLQGGGEKLFF
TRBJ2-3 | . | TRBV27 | CASSYQGGGRITDTQYF
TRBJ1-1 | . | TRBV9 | CASSQTRQGRAFF
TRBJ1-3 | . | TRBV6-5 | CASSSWTAFGNTIYF
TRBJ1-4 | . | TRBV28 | CASSPFIREAKLFF
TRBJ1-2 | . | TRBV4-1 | CASSQNLGTVYGYTF
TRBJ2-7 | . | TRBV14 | CASRGGIGYEQYF
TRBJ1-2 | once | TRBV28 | CASSLEGGGGYTF
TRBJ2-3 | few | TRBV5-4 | CASSLTYTDTQYF
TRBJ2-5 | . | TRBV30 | CAWSVRGPPYF
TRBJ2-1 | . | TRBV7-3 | CASSARGQGNEQFF
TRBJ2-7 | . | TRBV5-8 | CASSSPGLAINEQYF
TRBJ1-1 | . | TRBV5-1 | CASSLDSLGNTEAFF
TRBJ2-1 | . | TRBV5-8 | CASNLRGPEQFF
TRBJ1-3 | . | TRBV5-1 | CASTLDRVYGGEGNTIYF
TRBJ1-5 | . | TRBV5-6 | CASSSADNQPQHF
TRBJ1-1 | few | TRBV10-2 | CASKEGWVTEAFF
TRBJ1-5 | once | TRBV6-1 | CASSGAATFIANQPQHF
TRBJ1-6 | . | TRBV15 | CATSRAGSDSPLHF
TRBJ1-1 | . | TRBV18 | CASSPRTGGVTNTEAFF
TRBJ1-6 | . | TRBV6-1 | CASSEYIGGVDSPLHF
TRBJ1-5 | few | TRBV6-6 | CASSYSGAGQPQHF
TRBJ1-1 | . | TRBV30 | CAWSVWTGQIIPTEAFF
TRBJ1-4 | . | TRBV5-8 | CASTLGQYTSEKLFF
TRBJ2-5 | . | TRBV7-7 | CASSLAGGIQETQYF
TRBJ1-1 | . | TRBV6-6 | CASSYRDRNTEAFF
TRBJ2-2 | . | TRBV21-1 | CASSNSQTGRASNTGELFF
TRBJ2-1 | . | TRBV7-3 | CASSPGLAARYNEQFF
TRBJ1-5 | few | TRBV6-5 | CASSPTGGYQPQHF
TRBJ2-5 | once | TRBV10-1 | CASSAGGETQYF
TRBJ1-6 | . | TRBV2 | CATKMDSYNSPLHF
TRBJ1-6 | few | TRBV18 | CASSPGGERTPLHF
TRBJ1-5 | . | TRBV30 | CAWTGGGGQPQHF
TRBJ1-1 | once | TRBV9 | CASSVGRGTEAFF
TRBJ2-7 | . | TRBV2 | CASSSPRGDEQYF
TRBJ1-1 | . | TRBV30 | CAWDPITEAFF
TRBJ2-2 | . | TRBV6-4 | CASSREGTGELFF